The clone carrying this T cell receptor beta chain was recorded at least ten times. Its antigen is unknown. This sample stems from a study of naive and memory T cell subsets. Notes on the study in general: TCR transcript changes with activation or differentiation may affect this RNA method.

TCR cDNA received a 3' ligated oligonucleotide that carried a UMI. Cells were not sorted; total RNA input targeted about 1 to 1000 ng. CDR3 size: 16 residues. Germline CDR1 GTSNPN, CDR2 SVGIG (reference sequence). Unmatched junction bases numbered 8, after V lost 2 bases and J lost 4 bases. Four PCR rounds used nested alpha and beta constant region primers plus the SP2 primer. TCRdb itself ran the 5' RACE reads through MiXCR, one entry per CDR3 protein. The sample carries 60,000 or so distinct CDR3 sequences, about 7.2% recorded once. The clonotype originates from a male donor in good health. The chain joins TRBV30 to TRBJ2-1; 10 bases fit TRBD2. The CDR3 DNA is TGTGCCTGGAGTCCCCCAAGAGCGGGAGGGTACAATGAGCAGTTCTTC. Translation gives CAWSPPRAGGYNEQFF.